Each of the 27 T cell receptor beta chains below was sequenced from the same sample in a study of blood T cell repertoires in COVID-19. Some clones are missing from TCRdb's copy, which holds only in-frame ones; the method was immunoSEQ multiplex PCR. This sample has 310,000 or so clones, with 85% to 90% found just once. The sequencing input was peripheral blood. These receptor sequences come from a man in his sixties or seventies with acute or convalescent COVID-19.

V gene TRBV19 combines with J gene TRBJ2-5, with TRBD2 matching over 11 bases. V lost 5 bases to trimming and J lost 2 bases; unmatched junction nucleotides: 13. Germline V gene sequence: CDR1 LNHDA, CDR2 SQIVND (reference sequence). This CDR3 region has 18 residues. CDR3 sequence: CASSPLAGGIGFQETQYF. CDR3 nucleotides: TGTGCCAGTAGTCCTCTAGCGGGAGGCATCGGCTTTCAAGAGACCCAGTACTTC. Full variable domain (rest looked up from reference TRBV19 and TRBJ2-5): DGGITQSPKYLFRKEGQNVTLSCEQNLNHDAMYWYRQDPGQGLRLIYYSQIVNDFQKGDIAEGYSVSREKKESFPLTVTSAQKNPTAFYLCASSPLAGGIGFQETQYFGPGTRLLVL.

The chain employs TRBV5-1 and TRBJ1-1, with D possibly matching TRBD1 (6 bases). This CDR3 contains 14 residues. Trimming pared 4 bases from V and 0 bases from J, leaving 10 bases between. Germline V CDR1 and CDR2: SGHRS, YFSETQ. DNA of the CDR3: TGCGCCAGCAGCCAGGGGAACATGAACACTGAAGCTTTCTTT. As protein: CASSQGNMNTEAFF.

The V call is TRBV3-1 (or the pseudogene TRBV3-2), the J call TRBJ2-7; 7 bases fit TRBD2. The ends lost 1 base at V and 8 bases at J; junction bases unmatched: 5. Germline CDR1 is LGHDT and CDR2 is YNNKEL (reference sequence). The length of the CDR3 is 13 residues. The CDR3 here is CASSQVLGTKQYF. CDR3 sequence (DNA): TGTGCCAGCAGCCAAGTCCTCGGGACTAAGCAGTACTTC.

This chain uses TRBV28 with TRBJ2-3; 8 bases line up with TRBD1. The junction had 9 bases not matched to a gene; V was cut back by 6 bases and J by 4 bases. This CDR3 has 15 residues. Germline CDR1 MDHEN, CDR2 SYDVKM. The CDR3 loop is CASSPPGQGADTQYF. Written as DNA, the CDR3 is TGTGCCAGCAGCCCCCCCGGACAGGGCGCAGATACGCAGTATTTT.

J is TRBJ2-5 and V is TRBV5-1, with 11 bases matching TRBD2. V shed 5 bases, J shed 5 bases, and the junction held 2 bases outside the gene matches. The CDR3 spans 13 residues. Germline V gives CDR1 SGHRS, CDR2 YFSETQ. The CDR3 DNA reads TGCGCCAGCAGGGCTAGCGGGGGGGAGACCCAGTACTTC. Its translation is CASRASGGETQYF.

The chain recombines TRBV5-1 with TRBJ2-1; 11 bases line up with TRBD1. Germline V lookup: CDR1 SGHRS, CDR2 YFSETQ. V lost 4 bases to trimming and J lost 6 bases; unmatched junction nucleotides: 6. The CDR3 has 15 residues. The DNA for the CDR3 is TGCGCCAGCAGCCAGGACAGGGGGCGACCCAATGAGCAGTTCTTC. It yields the protein CASSQDRGRPNEQFF. Filled out from reference TRBV5-1 and TRBJ2-1, the complete variable domain reads KAGVTQTPRYLIKTRGQQVTLSCSPISGHRSVSWYQQTPGQGLQFLFEYFSETQRNKGNFPGRFSGRQFSNSRSEMNVSTLELGDSALYLCASSQDRGRPNEQFFGPGTRLTVL.

The chain joins TRBV20-1 to TRBJ1-2; TRBD1 matches at 8 bases. V shed 6 bases, J shed 7 bases, and the junction held 13 bases outside the gene matches. Looked up from germline, CDR1 is DFQATT and CDR2 is SNEGSKA (reference sequence). The CDR3 contains 14 residues. CDR3 sequence (DNA): TGCAGTGCCAGTCGTCAGGGGGCTTGGTTTGGCTACACCTTC. Residues: CSASRQGAWFGYTF.

A single count supports this clone. The chain joins TRBV2 to TRBJ1-2, with a weak D call TRBD1 (5 bases). There are 14 residues in the CDR3. Germline CDR1 SNHLY, CDR2 FYNNEI. Trimming cost V 6 bases and J 4 bases, with 15 bases left between them. CDR3 DNA: TGTGCCAGCAGCATAGACAGCCAGTCCTATGGCTACACCTTC. Protein product: CASSIDSQSYGYTF.

The rearrangement joins TRBV29-1 to TRBJ1-1; D is perhaps TRBD1 (5 bases). The V end lost 8 bases, the J end lost 5 bases, and 15 bases lay between the germline ends. The germline V gene encodes CDR1 SQVTM and CDR2 ANQGSEA. This CDR3 contains 12 residues. CDR3 amino acids: CSSFGGGTEAFF. CDR3 nucleotides: TGCAGCTCCTTCGGGGGTGGAACTGAAGCTTTCTTT.

J is TRBJ1-1 and V is TRBV6-5; TRBD1 aligns across 8 bases. The V and J ends lost 6 bases and 6 bases, in that order; junction bases with no gene match: 9. Germline-derived CDR1 and CDR2 are MNHEY and SVGAGI. The CDR3 is 14 residues long. CDR3 nucleotide sequence: TGTGCCAGCAGGGTACAGGGGGAGAGTCCTGAAGCTTTCTTT. Its translation is CASRVQGESPEAFF.

J is TRBJ1-6 and V is TRBV2; the D gene is possibly TRBD1 (6 bases). The V gene lost 5 bases and the J gene lost 5 bases, with 10 bases spanning the gap. The CDR3 totals 14 residues. The germline CDR1 and CDR2 sequences are SNHLY and FYNNEI. The CDR3 sequence is CASSKQGDNSPLHF. The CDR3 bases are TGTGCCAGCAGTAAACAGGGCGATAATTCACCCCTCCACTTT.

This chain uses TRBV9 with TRBJ2-7; 13 bases match TRBD2. J lost 2 bases, V lost 4 bases, and 12 bases had no gene match. The CDR3 runs 18 residues. Per the germline V gene, CDR1 is SGDLS and CDR2 is YYNGEE. The CDR3 loop is CASSSSPGLAGVTYEQYF. CDR3 in DNA: TGTGCCAGCAGCTCGAGCCCCGGACTAGCGGGAGTAACCTACGAGCAGTACTTC.

V is TRBV6-5 and J is TRBJ2-7; D gene unclear. The germline V gene encodes CDR1 MNHEY and CDR2 SVGAGI. The CDR3 totals 15 residues. The V end was cut by 0 bases, the J end by 6 bases, with 15 bases between. CDR3 loop: CASSYSRNSGVEQYF. For the CDR3, the DNA is TGTGCCAGCAGTTACTCACGCAACTCCGGAGTCGAGCAGTACTTC.

The V gene is TRBV6-2 or TRBV6-3, the J gene TRBJ1-1; 7 bases are shared with TRBD1. The junction had 5 bases not matched to a gene; V was cut back by 2 bases and J by 2 bases. The CDR3 has 15 residues. Germline V gives CDR1 MNHEY, CDR2 SVGEGT. CDR3 in DNA: TGTGCCAGCAGTTACGCCCAGGGGGGTAACACTGAAGCTTTCTTT. Its translation is CASSYAQGGNTEAFF.

The rearrangement joins TRBV6-5 to TRBJ1-1; 9 positions agree with TRBD1. The germline V gene has CDR1 MNHEY and CDR2 SVGAGI. The CDR3 is 16 residues long. V trimming: 4 bases; J trimming: 6 bases; junction bases outside the gene matches: 12. The CDR3 region is CASSSVPGQGLPEAFF. The DNA of the CDR3 is TGTGCCAGCAGTTCCGTCCCGGGACAGGGTCTGCCTGAAGCTTTCTTT.

The gene calls are TRBV7-2 and TRBJ1-2, with D possibly TRBD1 on 5 matching bases. The CDR3 has 13 amino acids. Trimming removed 1 base from V and 10 bases from J, with 13 bases in between. Germline V CDR1 and CDR2: SGHTA, FQGNSA. CDR3 in DNA: TGTGCCAGCAGCTTAGACGGACACGCTCTCTACACCTTC. Protein sequence: CASSLDGHALYTF.

The V gene is TRBV18, the J gene TRBJ2-1, with 9 positions matching TRBD2. The ends lost 4 bases at V and 9 bases at J; junction bases unmatched: 4. The CDR3 is 13 residues long. Germline CDR1 and CDR2: KGHSH and LQKENI. The CDR3 coding sequence is TGTGCCAGCTCACTAGCGGGGGAAAGTGAGCAGTTCTTC. It codes for CASSLAGESEQFF.

V gene TRBV5-1 combines with J gene TRBJ1-6; D might be TRBD1 (6 bases). This CDR3 comprises 14 residues. CDR1 SGHRS and CDR2 YFSETQ come from the germline V gene. V was cut by 1 base and J by 6 bases, with 8 bases left in between. The CDR3 DNA follows: TGCGCCAGCAGCTTGCAGGGGACTAATTCACCCCTCCACTTT. Its translation is CASSLQGTNSPLHF.

CDR3 sequence (DNA): TGTGCCAGCAGCCGACAGGGGTTGGATGAGCAGTTCTTC. Translation: CASSRQGLDEQFF. This chain links TRBV7-8 with TRBJ2-1, with 8 nucleotides matching TRBD1. Losses at the gene ends were 5 bases for V and 8 bases for J; bases not matched to a gene: 5. Germline CDR1 SGHVS, CDR2 FQNEAQ. This CDR3 region has 13 residues.

The rearrangement links TRBV6-5 to TRBJ2-5; 7 bases are shared with TRBD2. The CDR3 is 15 residues long. Germline CDR1 MNHEY, CDR2 SVGAGI. Losses at the gene ends were 2 bases for V and 4 bases for J; bases not matched to a gene: 7. The CDR3 region is CASSYRAGEGETQYF. In DNA, the CDR3 is TGTGCCAGCAGTTACAGGGCGGGGGAGGGAGAGACCCAGTACTTC.

This chain connects TRBV5-4 to TRBJ2-1, with 8 bases fitting TRBD2. The junction had 6 bases not matched to a gene; V was cut back by 1 base and J by 6 bases. Germline V gene data show CDR1 as SGHNT and CDR2 as YYREEE (reference sequence). The CDR3 is 15 amino acids. The CDR3 DNA reads as TGTGCCAGCAGCTTGAGCAGCGGGAGTAGCAATGAGCAGTTCTTC. It yields the protein CASSLSSGSSNEQFF.

The DNA of the CDR3 is TGTGCCATCAGTGCATCGGGACAGGTGAACACTGAAGCTTTCTTT. Protein sequence: CAISASGQVNTEAFF. The chain is built from TRBV10-3 and TRBJ1-1; 8 bases agree with TRBD1. The CDR3 runs to 15 residues. Unmatched junction bases numbered 4, after V lost 4 bases and J lost 0 bases. The germline V gene encodes CDR1 ENHRY and CDR2 SYGVKD.

V gene TRBV29-1 combines with J gene TRBJ2-5, with 10 bases matching TRBD2. The length of the CDR3 is 16 residues. After removal of 1 base from V and 4 bases from J, the junction contained 9 bases not matched to a gene. Germline assignment: CDR1 SQVTM and CDR2 ANQGSEA. The CDR3 coding sequence is TGCAGCGTTGAAGGGGGGCTAGCGGGAGTCCCAGAGACCCAGTACTTC. It yields the protein CSVEGGLAGVPETQYF.

V gene TRBV6-6 combines with J gene TRBJ1-5; D perhaps matches TRBD1 (5 bases). The CDR3 totals 15 residues. Between the trimmed V and J ends, which lost 2 bases and 7 bases, there was a span of 15 bases. Looked up from germline, CDR1 is MNHNY and CDR2 is SVGAGI (reference sequence). In DNA, the CDR3 is TGTGCCAGCAGTTACAGCGACAGCCCAATGCAGCCCCAGCATTTT. Amino acid sequence: CASSYSDSPMQPQHF.

CDR3 amino acids: CASSLHGGSNQPQHF. CDR3 DNA sequence: TGTGCCAGCAGTTTGCACGGGGGGAGCAATCAGCCCCAGCATTTT. This chain joins TRBV28 and TRBJ1-5; TRBD1 might be the D (5 bases). The ends were cut back, 3 bases at V and 1 base at J, with 10 bases in the middle. Germline V gene sequence: CDR1 MDHEN, CDR2 SYDVKM. CDR3 length equals 15 residues.

CDR3 in amino acids: CASSKLQRPGSIYEQYF. The DNA of the CDR3 is TGTGCCAGCAGCAAACTTCAGAGGCCAGGGTCTATCTACGAGCAGTACTTC. This chain links TRBV21-1 with TRBJ2-7; whether TRBD1, the table's D call, matches the DNA was not checked. TRBV21-1 is listed as a pseudogene. CDR3 length equals 17 residues.

The chain links TRBV7-9 to TRBJ1-5; D is possibly TRBD1 (5 bases). CDR1 and CDR2 from the germline V gene are SEHNR and FQNEAQ (reference sequence). The germline V and J ends were trimmed by 1 base and 4 bases, with 8 bases remaining between them. The CDR3 covers 14 residues. CDR3 region: CASSLGQSNQPQHF. The DNA of the CDR3 is TGTGCCAGCAGCTTAGGACAGAGTAATCAGCCCCAGCATTTT. The variable domain in full, completed from reference TRBV7-9 and TRBJ1-5, reads DTGVSQNPRHKITKRGQNVTFRCDPISEHNRLYWYRQTLGQGPEFLTYFQNEAQLEKSRLLSDRFSAERPKGSFSTLEIQRTEQGDSAMYLCASSLGQSNQPQHFGDGTRLSIL.